The following is a T cell receptor beta chain sequence with its context. This entry belongs to a study of shared clonotypes between healthy human individuals. The CDR3 consists of 17 residues. The germline gives CDR1 MGHRA, CDR2 YSYEKL. V dropped 1 base and J dropped 0; count of bases not matched to a gene: 7. Running of the assay took place at deep level. Assay: immunoSEQ multiplex PCR; the TCRdb copy retains only in-frame clones and omits some. Of about 2,500,000 clones in the sample, around nine tenths were seen once. This TCR was recovered from a man between 18 and 29 years old in good health. Sequencing was performed on naive CD4+ T cells sorted from blood. Described subset: CD45RA+ positively selected. V is TRBV4-1 and J is TRBJ2-3; 7 nucleotides match TRBD1. CDR3 bases: TGCGCCAGCAGCCAAGGGGCCTCAGGGGGAAGCACAGATACGCAGTATTTT. Translated, it gives CASSQGASGGSTDTQYF.